The 16 T cell receptor beta chains given below trace back to one sample, sequenced in a study of blood T cell repertoires in COVID-19 (dated by TCRdb to about 2020). The library was obtained by the immunoSEQ multiplex PCR assay. Sourced from immuneACCESS, this table was stored by TCRdb with only in-frame sequences that have V and J called. A share of the clones is absent; for the studies checked, an unresolved V gene accounts for under half, and the remainder has no known explanation. This sample gives about 200,000 clones in total; about nine tenths of them show up just once. The biggest ten clones account for under 7% of the sample. Sequences were obtained from peripheral blood. The receptors were sampled from a man in his fifties or sixties who had recovered from COVID-19.

The CDR3 sequence: CATSDSGQGDGELFF. The CDR3 nucleotides read TGTGCCACCAGTGATTCTGGACAGGGGGACGGGGAGCTGTTTTTT. The chain recombines TRBV24-1 with TRBJ2-2, with 10 bases aligning to TRBD1. This CDR3 spans 15 amino acids. With 2 bases clipped from V and 7 bases from J, the junction kept 3 bases outside the gene matches. Germline CDR1 reads KGHDR; CDR2 reads SFDVKD.

CDR3 nucleotides: TGCGCCAGCAGACAGGGCCCCATAAGCAATCAGCCCCAGCATTTT. This translates into CASRQGPISNQPQHF. The genes are TRBV5-1 and TRBJ1-5; the D gene is possibly TRBD1 (6 bases). CDR3 length equals 15 residues. With 5 bases removed from V and 1 base from J, the gap between germline ends came to 13 bases. CDR1 and CDR2 from the germline V gene are SGHRS and YFSETQ.

This clone was counted a single time. At one boundary the junction diverges from the germline segment, which might be a read error. CDR3: CASSLDGAETGEVF. The DNA of the CDR3 is TGTGCCAGCAGCTTAGATGGGGCTGAGACTGGAGAGGTCTTC. This chain uses TRBV7-2 with TRBJ2-1, with a tentative D call TRBD1 (5 bases). CDR1 and CDR2 from the germline V gene are SGHTA and FQGNSA. The CDR3 length is 14 residues.

The chain links TRBV9 to TRBJ2-7; 12 bases fit TRBD1. The trim removed 4 bases at V and 7 bases at J, leaving 9 bases unmatched. The CDR3 runs to 15 residues. CDR1 is SGDLS and CDR2 is YYNGEE in the germline V gene. The CDR3 loop is CASSPSGQGAREQYF. The CDR3 nucleotides read TGTGCCAGCAGCCCTTCGGGACAGGGGGCGCGGGAGCAGTACTTC.

The chain couples TRBV5-4 to TRBJ2-1, with 7 positions matching TRBD1. Germline CDR1 and CDR2: SGHNT and YYREEE (reference sequence). The V segment lost 0 bases and the J segment 0 bases; nucleotides outside the gene matches: 3. There are 16 residues in the CDR3. This chain's CDR3 is CASSLVAGGSYNEQFF. In DNA, the CDR3 is TGTGCCAGCAGCTTGGTAGCAGGGGGCTCCTACAATGAGCAGTTCTTC.

The CDR3 spells CASSQGTSIETQYF. The DNA for the CDR3 is TGTGCCAGCAGCCAAGGGACTAGTATAGAGACCCAGTACTTC. The V gene is TRBV4-2, the J gene TRBJ2-5, with 7 positions matching TRBD2. CDR1 is LGHNA and CDR2 is YNFKEQ in the germline V gene. This CDR3 region has 14 residues. V trimming: 1 base; J trimming: 4 bases; junction bases outside the gene matches: 3.

The sample holds one count of this clone. The chain employs TRBV7-2 and TRBJ2-5; TRBD2 matches at 8 bases. The germline gives CDR1 SGHTA, CDR2 FQGNSA. The CDR3 consists of 16 residues. J was trimmed by 5 bases and V by 5 bases; bases with no gene match: 13. The CDR3 reads CASSPGGAGGRETQYF. CDR3 in DNA: TGTGCCAGCAGCCCCGGGGGGGCGGGAGGTCGGGAGACCCAGTACTTC.

V gene TRBV27 combines with J gene TRBJ1-4; 8 bases match TRBD1. Per germline, CDR1 MNHEY and CDR2 SMNVEV (reference sequence). The CDR3 is 15 residues long. V lost 5 bases to trimming and J lost 8 bases; unmatched junction nucleotides: 10. In DNA, the CDR3 is TGTGCCAGCAGTCAACCCAGGGGGCGTGGGGAAAAACTGTTTTTT. It encodes CASSQPRGRGEKLFF.

This chain connects TRBV5-1 to TRBJ2-1; 8 bases align to TRBD2. J gave up 2 bases and V 4 bases, and 8 bases lay outside the gene matches. This CDR3 comprises 16 residues. Germline CDR1 reads SGHRS; CDR2 reads YFSETQ. The DNA of the CDR3 is TGCGCCAGCAGCCAACGGGTTAGCGGGACCTACAATGAGCAGTTCTTC. Translation: CASSQRVSGTYNEQFF.

This clone appeared a single time. V gene TRBV18 combines with J gene TRBJ1-5; 7 bases align to TRBD1. The CDR3 loop spans 17 amino acids. Germline CDR1 KGHSH, CDR2 LQKENI. V shed 8 bases, J shed 0 bases, and the junction held 13 bases outside the gene matches. The CDR3 DNA reads as TGTGCCAGCGCCCCGGGACAGCTTCTTATTAGCAATCAGCCCCAGCATTTT. Protein product: CASAPGQLLISNQPQHF.

The V and J genes are TRBV4-2 and TRBJ2-7, with D unclear. This CDR3 has 15 residues. The V gene's germline CDR1 is LGHNA and CDR2 YNFKEQ. Trimming cost V 3 bases and J 1 base, with 13 bases left between them. CDR3 in amino acids: CASSQAQSESYEQYF. The CDR3 DNA reads TGTGCCAGCAGCCAGGCCCAGTCGGAGTCCTACGAGCAGTACTTC.

The chain links TRBV5-8 to TRBJ2-5, with 12 nucleotides matching TRBD2. Trimming removed 0 bases from V and 3 bases from J; junction bases left unmatched: 6. The germline CDR1 and CDR2 sequences are SGHTS and YDEGEE. The CDR3 extends over 17 amino acids. The CDR3 sequence is CASSLGRLAGGKETQYF. CDR3 DNA: TGTGCCAGCAGCTTGGGTCGCCTAGCGGGAGGGAAAGAGACCCAGTACTTC.

This chain uses TRBV9 with TRBJ2-7; weak D call: TRBD2 (6 bases). Germline V lookup: CDR1 SGDLS, CDR2 YYNGEE. CDR3 length: 15 residues. The ends were cut back, 0 bases at V and 2 bases at J, with 12 bases in the middle. The CDR3 loop is CASSVVEGPTYEQYF. The DNA of the CDR3 is TGTGCCAGCAGCGTAGTGGAGGGGCCCACCTACGAGCAGTACTTC.

The chain combines TRBV4-2 with TRBJ2-3; 9 bases match TRBD2. This CDR3 has 22 amino acids. Losses at the gene ends were 0 bases for V and 3 bases for J; bases not matched to a gene: 22. Germline V gene sequence: CDR1 LGHNA, CDR2 YNFKEQ. The CDR3 DNA sequence: TGTGCCAGCAGCCAAGAGTCTGGGCTAGCGGGGTCCACACGACGCGGGACAGATACGCAGTATTTT. Its translation: CASSQESGLAGSTRRGTDTQYF.

The V and J genes are TRBV5-1 and TRBJ2-3; no firm D call. This CDR3 has 15 residues. The germline V gene encodes CDR1 SGHRS and CDR2 YFSETQ. V gave up 1 base and J gave up 3 bases, with 12 bases separating them. The CDR3 nucleotides are TGCGCCAGCAGCTTGCTGGTCAGTTCTACAGATACGCAGTATTTT. Translated, it gives CASSLLVSSTDTQYF.

This clone came up a few times. This sequence joins TRBV5-6 and TRBJ1-5, with 9 bases lining up with TRBD1. The CDR3 is made up of 15 amino acids. The ends lost 4 bases at V and 11 bases at J; junction bases unmatched: 13. Germline lookup yields CDR1 SGHDT and CDR2 YYEEEE. This chain's CDR3 is CASSRWDRDLTTQHF. In DNA, the CDR3 is TGTGCCAGCAGCCGCTGGGACAGGGACCTCACGACCCAGCATTTT. Combining the CDR3 with reference TRBV5-6 and TRBJ1-5 gives the whole variable domain DAGVTQSPTHLIKTRGQQVTLRCSPKSGHDTVSWYQQALGQGPQFIFQYYEEEERQRGNFPDRFSGHQFPNYSSELNVNALLLGDSALYLCASSRWDRDLTTQHFGDGTRLSIL.